This entry features one TCR beta chain sequence. Its specificity is unknown. Germline V gene sequence: CDR1 MDHEN, CDR2 SYDVKM. Trimming removed 8 bases from V and 0 bases from J, with 13 bases in between. There are 15 residues in the CDR3. Only in-frame clones appear in the TCRdb table, and some are missing; sequencing was by immunoSEQ multiplex PCR. Of about 800,000 clones in the sample, 90% to 97% were seen once. This entry comes from a study of shared clonotypes between healthy human individuals. Whole-study results and caveats: Rarefaction exposed incomplete sorted-subset sequencing despite large depth.

Naive CD8 cells comprised CD45RO-negative, CCR7-positively selected cells, excluding terminally differentiated effector memory CD45RA+ cells. The rearrangement uses TRBV28 and TRBJ2-2; D unclear. Sequenced: naive CD8+ T cells sorted from blood. The TCR originated in a man aged 25 to 45 in good health. CDR3 sequence reads: CASEHGGANTGELFF. CDR3 DNA: TGTGCCAGCGAGCATGGCGGAGCGAACACCGGGGAGCTGTTTTTT.